Below, 8 T cell receptor beta chains from the same sample are listed, as sequenced in a study of Graves' ophthalmopathy and Graves' hyperthyroidism (dated by TCRdb to the late 2010s). Instrument on record: Illumina HiSeq 2000. TCR beta CDR3 regions were amplified from RNA transcripts for repertoire sequencing. The first round of RT-PCR was done with HTBI primers and the Qiagen OneStep RT-PCR kit, and was followed by a second round of multiplex PCR, then size selection and purification. TCRdb reprocessed the public reads (quality trimming at Q25 with fastp, clone calling with MiXCR) and kept in-frame beta chains. Merged by CDR3 protein, the rows form single entries marked with the most common genes and DNA. The sample yields about 370,000 distinct CDR3 sequences; approximately 17% were counted once. 2.4% of the sample is in the top ten clones. The material sequenced was peripheral blood. These receptor sequences come from an adult woman with stable Graves' hyperthyroidism.

This clonotype was seen a few times. V gene TRBV15 combines with J gene TRBJ2-6, with D perhaps being TRBD1 or TRBD2 (6 bases each). V was cut by 0 bases and J by 4 bases, with 16 bases left in between. Germline CDR1 is LNHNV and CDR2 is YYDKDF (reference sequence). The CDR3 is 18 amino acids. The CDR3 region has the DNA TGTGCCACCAGCAGAGACCCCGTTTGGGGGGCCGGGGCCAACGTCCTGACTTTC. This gives the protein CATSRDPVWGAGANVLTF.

This clonotype was counted ten times or more. This chain links TRBV20-1 with TRBJ2-5, with D possibly matching TRBD1 (5 bases). CDR3 length: 16 residues. Trimming removed 1 base at V and 1 base at J, with 16 bases between. The germline V gene encodes CDR1 DFQATT and CDR2 SNEGSKA (reference sequence). Here the CDR3 reads CSARAPFGATQETQYF. The CDR3 DNA reads TGCAGTGCTAGAGCCCCTTTTGGGGCAACCCAAGAGACCCAGTACTTC.

This clonotype was detected many times. V and J are TRBV29-1 and TRBJ2-7, with TRBD1 as a possible D gene (6 bases). The V and J ends lost 4 bases and 3 bases respectively, with 16 bases between them. Germline CDR1 reads SQVTM; CDR2 reads ANQGSEA. CDR3 length: 14 residues. CDR3 DNA sequence: TGCAGCGTTGGGAACCCGGGACACTACTACGAGCAGTACTTC. Its translation: CSVGNPGHYYEQYF.

This clonotype came up many times. The chain couples TRBV10-1 to TRBJ2-7; D not certain. V gave up 0 bases and J gave up 7 bases, with 10 bases separating them. From germline, CDR1 is WNHNN and CDR2 SYGVQD (reference sequence). CDR3 length equals 13 residues. For the CDR3, the DNA is TGCGCCAGCAGTGAGTCGACTCTGGGGGAGCAGTACTTC. Encoded protein: CASSESTLGEQYF.

The chain recombines TRBV6-2 or TRBV6-3 with TRBJ1-1; a weak D match, TRBD1 (6 bases). V was trimmed by 5 bases and J by 2 bases, leaving 15 bases between them. CDR3 length equals 15 residues. CDR1 MNHEY and CDR2 SVGEGT come from the germline V gene. The CDR3 bases are TGTGCCAGCAGTACTCCGGTGGGACATAACACTGAAGCTTTCTTT. Translated: CASSTPVGHNTEAFF.

V gene TRBV6-1 combines with J gene TRBJ2-7, with TRBD1 matching 10 bases. The germline V gene has CDR1 MNHNS and CDR2 SASEGT. This CDR3 has 15 residues. V trimming: 4 bases; J trimming: 7 bases; junction bases outside the gene matches: 10. CDR3 sequence reads: CASSGTGGNSGEQYF. The CDR3 DNA reads TGTGCCAGCAGTGGGACAGGGGGTAACTCGGGTGAGCAGTACTTC.

This clonotype was counted at least ten times. The V gene is TRBV2, the J gene TRBJ2-7, with TRBD1 identical over 7 bases. Germline loops: CDR1 SNHLY, CDR2 FYNNEI. The CDR3 is 16 residues long. Trimming took 10 bases from V and 3 from J; bases not matched to a gene: 18. This CDR3 reads CATVGPTGQPNYEQYF. CDR3 DNA sequence: TGTGCCACCGTCGGCCCCACGGGACAGCCTAACTACGAGCAGTACTTC.

The sample holds many counts of this clonotype. The rearrangement uses TRBV25-1 and TRBJ2-2, with 11 positions matching TRBD2. This CDR3 contains 16 residues. Germline V gene lookup returns CDR1 MGHDK and CDR2 SYGVNS. The V segment lost 6 bases and the J segment 6 bases; nucleotides outside the gene matches: 9. This chain's CDR3 is CASRTGLAGIAGELFF. DNA for the CDR3: TGTGCCAGCAGGACAGGACTAGCGGGTATCGCCGGGGAGCTGTTTTTT. The whole variable domain, remainder taken from reference TRBV25-1 and TRBJ2-2, is EADIYQTPRYLVIGTGKKITLECSQTMGHDKMYWYQQDPGMELHLIHYSYGVNSTEKGDLSSESTVSRIRTEHFPLTLESARPSHTSQYLCASRTGLAGIAGELFFGEGSRLTVL.